This is a list of T cell receptor beta chains from one sample in a study of T cell changes during pregnancy in multiple sclerosis. The assay was immunoSEQ multiplex PCR, and TCRdb's table has in-frame clones only and misses some. This sample has 55,000 to 80,000 clones, with 90% found just once. The starting material was peripheral blood, obtained after pregnancy. These receptors originate from a female donor in good health, enrolled as a control in a pregnancy study. The CDR3 runs from the conserved cysteine through the conserved F or W. The D gene is left open where the match is weak. Some rows mark clone size as missing; the rest say once, few, many or name a class of expanded clone.

TRBV11-3,NA,TRBJ2-7,NA,CASSLGTIYEQYF,TGTGCCAGCAGCTTAGGGACTATCTACGAGCAGTACTTC
TRBV9,NA,TRBJ1-4,NA,CASSVATTDSEKLFF,TGTGCCAGCAGCGTAGCTACCACGGATAGCGAAAAACTGTTTTTT
TRBV7-2,TRBD2,TRBJ2-1,NA,CASSLATSGSRNEQFF,TGTGCCAGCAGCTTAGCGACTAGCGGGAGTCGGAATGAGCAGTTCTTC
TRBV15,TRBD1,TRBJ1-4,once,CATSLGQGTYEKLFF,TGTGCCACCAGCCTCGGACAGGGAACTTATGAAAAACTGTTTTTT
TRBV6-1,TRBD1,TRBJ1-1,NA,CASEHRGQAREAFF,TGTGCCAGCGAGCATAGGGGGCAGGCCAGGGAAGCTTTCTTT
TRBV4-1,TRBD2,TRBJ2-2,NA,CASSQAGGLTGELFF,TGCGCCAGCAGCCAAGCGGGGGGTCTCACCGGGGAGCTGTTTTTT
TRBV10-2,NA,TRBJ1-1,NA,CASSDTGNEAFF,TGCGCCAGCAGTGATACGGGGAATGAAGCTTTCTTT
TRBV27,NA,TRBJ1-4,NA,CASSFGPNNEKLFF,TGTGCCAGCAGTTTTGGCCCCAATAATGAAAAACTGTTTTTT
TRBV18,NA,TRBJ1-4,NA,CASSPPQEAGWEKLFF,TGTGCCAGCTCACCACCTCAGGAGGCCGGTTGGGAAAAACTGTTTTTT
TRBV18,TRBD2,TRBJ2-2,NA,CASSLTSGGANTGELFF,TGTGCCAGCTCACTGACTAGCGGGGGGGCCAACACCGGGGAGCTGTTTTTT
TRBV27,TRBD2,TRBJ2-5,NA,CASSAGLAGGQETQYF,TGTGCCAGCAGTGCTGGACTAGCGGGGGGTCAAGAGACCCAGTACTTC
TRBV5-1,TRBD1,TRBJ2-2,NA,CASSFDRGLGELFF,TGCGCCAGCAGCTTTGACAGGGGGCTCGGGGAGCTGTTTTTT
TRBV2,NA,TRBJ1-6,NA,CASSEGAANSPLHF,TGTGCCAGCAGTGAAGGGGCAGCAAATTCACCCCTCCACTTT
TRBV11-2,TRBD2,TRBJ2-5,NA,CASSQGAGGQETQYF,TGTGCCAGCAGCCAAGGAGCGGGGGGCCAAGAGACCCAGTACTTC
TRBV27,NA,TRBJ2-3,NA,CASSSTSSRGDTQYF,TGTGCCAGCAGTTCCACCTCTAGCCGGGGAGATACGCAGTATTTT
TRBV4-2,NA,TRBJ1-3,NA,CASSQDGHRSSGNTIYF,TGTGCCAGCAGCCAAGATGGCCACAGAAGCTCTGGAAACACCATATATTTT
TRBV27,NA,TRBJ2-1,NA,CASSPLIAPYNEQFF,TGTGCCAGCAGTCCCTTAATAGCGCCCTACAATGAGCAGTTCTTC
TRBV5-1,NA,TRBJ2-3,once,CASSDYHTDTQYF,TGCGCCAGCAGCGACTACCACACAGATACGCAGTATTTT
TRBV2,TRBD1,TRBJ1-2,few,CASRRTGTNYGYTF,TGTGCCAGCAGGCGGACAGGGACGAACTATGGCTACACCTTC
TRBV27,NA,TRBJ2-7,NA,CASSLTSTGYYSYEQYF,TGTGCCAGCAGTTTGACCTCTACAGGGTACTACTCCTACGAGCAGTACTTC
TRBV5-1,NA,TRBJ1-4,NA,CASSPQQGSAEKLFF,TGCGCCAGCAGCCCCCAACAGGGATCGGCTGAAAAACTGTTTTTT
TRBV9,TRBD1,TRBJ1-1,NA,CASSPTRPGQVNTEAFF,TGTGCCAGCAGCCCTACCCGTCCGGGACAGGTGAACACTGAAGCTTTCTTT
TRBV6-1,TRBD2,TRBJ2-7,few,CASSDKRDFTYEQYF,TGTGCCAGCAGTGATAAGCGGGACTTCACCTACGAGCAGTACTTC
TRBV9,NA,TRBJ2-4,NA,CASSAASTGSKNIQYF,TGTGCCAGCAGCGCGGCATCCACAGGGTCCAAAAACATTCAGTACTTC
TRBV19,NA,TRBJ1-4,NA,CATNNGGNEKLFF,TGTGCCACCAACAACGGAGGTAATGAAAAACTGTTTTTT
TRBV23-1,NA,TRBJ1-1,NA,CASRRGFRPTEAFF,TGCGCCAGCAGGAGGGGGTTCCGGCCCACTGAAGCTTTCTTT
TRBV25-1,NA,TRBJ1-6,NA,CASSDDRGGESPLHF,TGTGCCAGCAGTGATGATAGAGGAGGGGAATCACCCCTCCACTTT
TRBV27,NA,TRBJ1-5,NA,CASSLAGARGQPQHF,TGTGCCAGCAGTTTAGCAGGGGCCCGCGGTCAGCCCCAGCATTTT
TRBV30,TRBD2,TRBJ2-5,NA,CAWSPTSGGEETQYF,TGTGCCTGGAGCCCGACTAGCGGGGGGGAAGAGACCCAGTACTTC
TRBV27,TRBD2,TRBJ2-7,NA,CASRQTSGISSYEQYF,TGTGCCAGCAGACAGACTAGCGGAATTAGCTCCTACGAGCAGTACTTC
TRBV27,NA,TRBJ2-7,NA,CASSQLNSYEQYF,TGTGCCAGCAGCCAACTGAACTCCTACGAGCAGTACTTC
TRBV10-1,TRBD2,TRBJ2-5,NA,CASSERTSGGARETQYF,TGCGCCAGCTCCGAACGGACTAGCGGGGGGGCCCGAGAGACCCAGTACTTC
TRBV9,NA,TRBJ1-1,NA,CASGEGFAPGTEAFF,TGTGCCAGCGGGGAAGGGTTTGCGCCGGGAACTGAAGCTTTCTTT
TRBV5-4,NA,TRBJ1-2,once,CASSSEIGGYGYTF,TGTGCCAGCAGCTCTGAAATCGGGGGCTATGGCTACACCTTC
TRBV30,NA,TRBJ1-5,NA,CAWSPTTGSNQPQHF,TGTGCCTGGAGTCCGACCACAGGGAGCAATCAGCCCCAGCATTTT
TRBV6-1,TRBD1,TRBJ1-2,NA,CASRDRGDYGYTF,TGTGCCAGCAGAGACAGGGGTGACTATGGCTACACCTTC
TRBV18,NA,TRBJ2-7,NA,CASSLGDYEQYF,TGTGCCAGCTCACTCGGAGACTACGAGCAGTACTTC
TRBV5-4,TRBD1,TRBJ2-3,NA,CASSGWAPGQVTDTQYF,TGTGCCAGCAGCGGATGGGCTCCGGGACAGGTCACAGATACGCAGTATTTT
TRBV19,NA,TRBJ1-5,NA,CASSIAPESNQPQHF,TGTGCCAGTAGTATCGCGCCGGAGAGCAATCAGCCCCAGCATTTT
TRBV5-1,NA,TRBJ1-3,NA,CASSLERGLAGNTIYF,TGCGCCAGCAGCTTGGAGCGGGGGCTCGCTGGAAACACCATATATTTT
TRBV30,NA,TRBJ1-2,NA,CAWSLDTGYTF,TGTGCCTGGAGTTTAGACACTGGCTACACCTTC
TRBV6-1,TRBD2,TRBJ2-3,NA,CASSEIAGSTDTQYF,TGTGCCAGCAGTGAAATAGCGGGGAGCACAGATACGCAGTATTTT
TRBV6-5,TRBD1,TRBJ2-7,NA,CASSWGQGHYEQYF,TGTGCCAGCAGTTGGGGACAGGGTCACTACGAGCAGTACTTC
TRBV4-1,TRBD2,TRBJ2-7,NA,CASSRGLADSYEQYF,TGCGCCAGCAGCCGTGGACTAGCGGACAGCTACGAGCAGTACTTC
TRBV5-1,TRBD2,TRBJ2-5,NA,CASSLDSGRRETQYF,TGCGCCAGCAGCTTGGATAGCGGGAGAAGAGAGACCCAGTACTTC
TRBV5-4,TRBD2,TRBJ2-2,NA,CASSFRGGANTGELFF,TGTGCCAGCAGCTTCCGGGGGGGGGCGAACACCGGGGAGCTGTTTTTT
TRBV6-5,NA,TRBJ1-1,NA,CASSSTGTGEAFF,TGTGCCAGCAGTTCTACAGGAACCGGTGAAGCTTTCTTT
TRBV28,TRBD1,TRBJ1-2,NA,CASGTGGKGYTF,TGTGCCAGCGGTACAGGGGGTAAGGGCTACACCTTC
TRBV28,TRBD2,TRBJ2-4,NA,CASSTGRTSGLKNIQYF,TGTGCCAGCAGCACGGGGAGGACTAGCGGTTTAAAAAACATTCAGTACTTC
TRBV4-3,NA,TRBJ1-6,NA,CASSPGQSSYNSPLHF,TGCGCCAGCAGCCCCGGACAGAGCTCCTATAATTCACCCCTCCACTTT
TRBV5-1,TRBD1,TRBJ2-2,NA,CASSQGQSETGELFF,TGCGCCAGCAGCCAGGGACAGTCGGAGACCGGGGAGCTGTTTTTT